Each of the 13 T cell receptor beta chains below was sequenced from the same sample in a study of cytomegalovirus exposure and HLA in healthy donors. A multiplex PCR was run with 60 Vbeta primers and 13 Jbeta primers. Libraries were prepared by immunoSEQ multiplex PCR; TCRdb keeps only in-frame clonotypes and omits some of them. The sample shows 95,000 to 150,000 clones, roughly 82% of them seen only once. The sample comprised PBMCs. Every receptor here comes from a man aged 18 to 30 in good health and CMV-seropositive.

The chain has TRBV11-1 and TRBJ2-5; 7 nucleotides align to TRBD1. This CDR3 is built from 13 residues. With 5 bases clipped from V and 7 bases from J, the junction kept 7 bases outside the gene matches. CDR1 SGHAT and CDR2 FQDESV come from the germline V gene (reference sequence). CDR3 in amino acids: CASSPTGPGTQYF. The CDR3 nucleotides read TGTGCCAGCAGCCCGACAGGGCCAGGGACCCAGTACTTC.

V gene TRBV5-1 combines with J gene TRBJ1-4; 7 bases agree with TRBD1. Per germline, CDR1 SGHRS and CDR2 YFSETQ. V was pared by 4 bases and J by 4 bases, with 16 bases of the junction left unmatched. The CDR3 runs to 18 residues. In nucleotides, the CDR3 is TGCGCCAGCAGCCCAAAACCGCGGACAGGTGGGCTTAATGAAAAACTGTTTTTT. It encodes CASSPKPRTGGLNEKLFF.

The chain employs TRBV28 and TRBJ2-1; D possibly corresponds to TRBD2 (5 bases). The CDR3 sequence is 13 residues long. The germline gives CDR1 MDHEN, CDR2 SYDVKM. V shed 11 bases and J shed 4 bases, with 15 bases lying between them. CDR3 sequence reads: CASRGSAYNEQFF. The CDR3 nucleotides read TGTGCCTCCCGGGGATCCGCATACAATGAGCAGTTCTTC.

V is TRBV28 and J is TRBJ1-1; D gene unclear. The CDR3 covers 17 residues. The germline gives CDR1 MDHEN, CDR2 SYDVKM. Deletions cut 4 bases from V and 3 bases from J, with 21 bases between. The CDR3 sequence is CASSSRTYPAWYTEAFF. The CDR3 nucleotides read TGTGCCAGCAGTTCCCGGACTTATCCGGCTTGGTACACTGAAGCTTTCTTT. Full variable domain (remainder filled in from reference TRBV28 and TRBJ1-1): DVKVTQSSRYLVKRTGEKVFLECVQDMDHENMFWYRQDPGLGLRLIYFSYDVKMKEKGDIPEGYSVSREKKERFSLILESASTNQTSMYLCASSSRTYPAWYTEAFFGQGTRLTVV.

J is TRBJ2-7 and V is TRBV11-2, with D tentatively TRBD1 (5 bases). The CDR3 runs 15 residues. V gave up 3 bases and J gave up 5 bases, with 17 bases separating them. Germline V gives CDR1 SGHAT, CDR2 FQNNGV. The CDR3 DNA is TGTGCCAGCAGCTTGCTGGGGCATGATACGGACGAGCAGTACTTC. This translates into CASSLLGHDTDEQYF.

This clone was seen only once. This sequence joins TRBV19 and TRBJ1-5, with D maybe TRBD1 (5 bases). Germline CDR1 reads LNHDA; CDR2 reads SQIVND (reference sequence). CDR3 length: 16 amino acids. Trimming removed 8 bases at V and 5 bases at J, with 22 bases between. Here the CDR3 DNA reads TGTGCCAGTTCGAGAAAAACGATTACGGGGGATCAGCCCCAGCATTTT. Protein: CASSRKTITGDQPQHF.

This chain joins TRBV5-4 and TRBJ1-1; D gene ambiguous. V dropped 4 bases and J dropped 6 bases, with 13 bases sitting between them. Germline V gene lookup returns CDR1 SGHNT and CDR2 YYREEE (reference sequence). The CDR3 totals 13 residues. The CDR3: CASSPTGSPEAFF. In DNA form, the CDR3 reads TGTGCCAGCAGCCCCACGGGGTCTCCTGAAGCTTTCTTT.

This rearrangement joins TRBV28 to TRBJ2-3; D ambiguous. CDR3 length equals 13 residues. V was pared by 5 bases and J by 4 bases, with 10 bases between. Germline V gives CDR1 MDHEN, CDR2 SYDVKM. The CDR3 DNA reads as TGTGCCAGCAGTACGGGTGTCCCAGATACGCAGTATTTT. The encoded protein is CASSTGVPDTQYF. The whole variable domain, filled in from reference TRBV28 and TRBJ2-3, reads DVKVTQSSRYLVKRTGEKVFLECVQDMDHENMFWYRQDPGLGLRLIYFSYDVKMKEKGDIPEGYSVSREKKERFSLILESASTNQTSMYLCASSTGVPDTQYFGPGTRLTVL.

For this clone: A read error may produce the germline difference seen at one junction end. The rearrangement joins TRBV2 to TRBJ2-4; 9 positions match TRBD1. The germline CDR1 and CDR2 sequences are SNHLY and FYNNEI. The CDR3 consists of 16 residues. CDR3: CARSGDRDDGKNSQYF. CDR3 in DNA: TGTGCCAGAAGTGGGGACAGGGACGACGGCAAAAACAGTCAGTACTTC.

This clone was counted between two and nine times. The chain couples TRBV5-8 to TRBJ1-4; 10 bases are a match to TRBD1. Germline loops: CDR1 SGHTS, CDR2 YDEGEE. The CDR3 length is 15 residues. With 5 bases clipped from V and 7 bases from J, the junction kept 8 bases outside the gene matches. CDR3: CASRNDRGLSEKLFF. The CDR3 DNA reads TGTGCCAGCAGAAACGACAGGGGGCTTAGTGAAAAACTGTTTTTT. Based on the CDR3 plus reference TRBV5-8 and TRBJ1-4, the full variable domain is EAGVTQSPTHLIKTRGQQATLRCSPISGHTSVYWYQQALGLGLQFLLWYDEGEERNRGNFPPRFSGRQFPNYSSELNVNALELEDSALYLCASRNDRGLSEKLFFGSGTQLSVL.

The gene calls are TRBV28 and TRBJ1-2, with 8 positions matching TRBD1. V shed 4 bases, J shed 7 bases, and the junction held 20 bases outside the gene matches. Looked up from germline, CDR1 is MDHEN and CDR2 is SYDVKM. There are 18 residues in the CDR3. CDR3 sequence (DNA): TGTGCCAGCAGTTCCGCCATGCGGGTCTCGGGACAGGATGTTGGCTACACCTTC. Translating gives CASSSAMRVSGQDVGYTF.

The rearrangement uses TRBV9 and TRBJ2-3; TRBD2 matches at 11 bases. This CDR3 comprises 16 residues. The germline V gene encodes CDR1 SGDLS and CDR2 YYNGEE. J was trimmed by 5 bases and V by 4 bases; bases with no gene match: 9. This CDR3 is CASSTISGRAIDTQYF. The DNA for the CDR3 is TGTGCCAGCAGCACCATTAGCGGGAGGGCCATAGATACGCAGTATTTT.

This clone was observed a handful of times. J is TRBJ1-1 and V is TRBV19; 10 nucleotides align to TRBD1. The V segment lost 4 bases and the J segment 0 bases; nucleotides outside the gene matches: 5. CDR1 and CDR2 (germline): LNHDA, SQIVND (reference sequence). The CDR3 spans 16 residues. Here the CDR3 DNA reads TGTGCCAGTAGTACTGGACAGGGGGATGTGAACACTGAAGCTTTCTTT. It codes for CASSTGQGDVNTEAFF.